The 9 T cell receptor beta chains listed next were all sequenced from one sample in a study of technical replicates of blood from several donors. This table comes from immunoSEQ multiplex PCR, and its TCRdb copy is limited to in-frame clones, with some not included. The sample carries about 100,000 clones, 95% recorded once. The sequenced sample consisted of T cells isolated from PBMCs. Receptor source: a human donor in good health.

The chain uses TRBV6-1 and TRBJ2-7; perhaps TRBD1 as D (5 bases). Trimming cost V 2 bases and J 5 bases, with 10 bases left between them. Germline CDR1 MNHNS, CDR2 SASEGT. The CDR3 length is 13 residues. The CDR3 coding sequence is TGTGCCAGCAGTGAACAAAGGGGCGACGAGCAGTACTTC. The encoded protein is CASSEQRGDEQYF.

The chain carries TRBV28 and TRBJ1-2; no clear D. V gave up 10 bases and J gave up 5 bases, with 17 bases separating them. The CDR3 contains 13 residues. Per germline, CDR1 MDHEN and CDR2 SYDVKM. CDR3 DNA: TGTGCCATTAAAGGATACGGGTTGTATGGCTACACCTTC. Translated, it gives CAIKGYGLYGYTF.

The chain joins TRBV19 to TRBJ1-2; tentatively, D is TRBD1 (5 bases). Germline V gene data show CDR1 as LNHDA and CDR2 as SQIVND (reference sequence). Trimming removed 0 bases from V and 8 bases from J, with 16 bases in between. The CDR3 spans 15 residues. The CDR3 loop is CASSIDGGLERGYTF. For the CDR3, the DNA is TGTGCCAGTAGTATAGATGGGGGACTTGAGCGAGGCTACACCTTC.

The chain joins TRBV19 to TRBJ2-1; a weak D match, TRBD2 (5 bases). CDR1 is LNHDA and CDR2 is SQIVND in the germline V gene (reference sequence). The germline V and J ends were trimmed by 7 bases and 7 bases, with 20 bases remaining between them. The CDR3 is made up of 15 amino acids. The CDR3 DNA follows: TGTGCCAGTACCATTGGACTCGCCACCCGGAATGAGCAGTTCTTC. Protein: CASTIGLATRNEQFF. Filled out from reference TRBV19 and TRBJ2-1, the complete variable domain reads DGGITQSPKYLFRKEGQNVTLSCEQNLNHDAMYWYRQDPGQGLRLIYYSQIVNDFQKGDIAEGYSVSREKKESFPLTVTSAQKNPTAFYLCASTIGLATRNEQFFGPGTRLTVL.

The chain employs TRBV29-1 and TRBJ2-5, with D hard to call. The CDR3 is 12 amino acids. Germline V gene data show CDR1 as SQVTM and CDR2 as ANQGSEA. V was trimmed by 6 bases and J by 3 bases, leaving 11 bases between them. The CDR3 protein is CSVSRIEETQYF. The CDR3, as DNA: TGCAGCGTGAGCCGCATCGAAGAGACCCAGTACTTC.

This chain links TRBV6-1 with TRBJ2-1; 7 nucleotides agree with TRBD2. The CDR3 consists of 13 residues. V lost 4 bases and J lost 7; bases outside the gene matches: 4. The germline V gene has CDR1 MNHNS and CDR2 SASEGT. This CDR3 reads CASSVRGSNEQFF. The CDR3 bases are TGTGCCAGCAGTGTTCGCGGGAGTAATGAGCAGTTCTTC.

This sequence joins TRBV10-1 and TRBJ2-1; 7 nucleotides match TRBD1. V shed 4 bases and J 6 bases; nucleotides not matched to a gene: 6. This CDR3 has 14 residues. Germline CDR1 reads WNHNN; CDR2 reads SYGVQD (reference sequence). CDR3 in DNA: TGCGCCAGCAGTGTCGGGACAGCGAGCAATGAGCAGTTCTTC. The encoded protein is CASSVGTASNEQFF.

J is TRBJ1-1 and V is TRBV30; a weak D match, TRBD1 (5 bases). Between the trimmed V and J ends, which lost 0 bases and 1 base, there was a span of 15 bases. The CDR3 extends over 16 amino acids. CDR1 is GTSNPN and CDR2 is SVGIG in the germline V gene (reference sequence). CDR3 in amino acids: CAWSVLRGRGNTEAFF. As DNA, the CDR3 is TGTGCCTGGAGTGTTTTGCGGGGACGGGGGAACACTGAAGCTTTCTTT.

The genes are TRBV19 and TRBJ2-2; TRBD2 might be the D (6 bases). V was clipped by 3 bases and J by 5 bases, with 10 bases between them. This CDR3 has 14 amino acids. Germline V gives CDR1 LNHDA, CDR2 SQIVND (reference sequence). The CDR3 protein is CASSILGGTGELFF. CDR3 sequence (DNA): TGTGCCAGTAGTATCTTGGGGGGAACCGGGGAGCTGTTTTTT.